This T cell receptor beta chain emerged from a study of spatial heterogeneity in lung cancer. General study findings and limits: Tumor TCRs that were ubiquitous and expanded showed up in blood more at resection than follow-up.

Germline V gives CDR1 SGHRS, CDR2 YFSETQ. This CDR3 has 14 amino acids. The V end was cut by 0 bases, the J end by 9 bases, with 10 bases between. At least ten counts were recorded for this clonotype. No antigen is known for it. MiXCR was run by TCRdb on the 5' RACE reads, yielding one entry per CDR3 protein. Of some 87,000 distinct CDR3 sequences listed, around 10% are singletons. Documented time point: sample taken at primary tumor resection. Whole RNA from tumor, nontumor lung or frozen PBMC was sequenced unsorted. V gene TRBV5-1 combines with J gene TRBJ1-6; D is ambiguous. Sequenced here: PBMCs, sampled at surgery. This TCR was sampled from a male donor with early-stage non-small cell lung cancer. This chain's CDR3 is CASSLAGLGSPLHF. In nucleotides, the CDR3 is TGCGCCAGCAGCTTGGCCGGATTAGGTTCACCCCTCCACTTT.